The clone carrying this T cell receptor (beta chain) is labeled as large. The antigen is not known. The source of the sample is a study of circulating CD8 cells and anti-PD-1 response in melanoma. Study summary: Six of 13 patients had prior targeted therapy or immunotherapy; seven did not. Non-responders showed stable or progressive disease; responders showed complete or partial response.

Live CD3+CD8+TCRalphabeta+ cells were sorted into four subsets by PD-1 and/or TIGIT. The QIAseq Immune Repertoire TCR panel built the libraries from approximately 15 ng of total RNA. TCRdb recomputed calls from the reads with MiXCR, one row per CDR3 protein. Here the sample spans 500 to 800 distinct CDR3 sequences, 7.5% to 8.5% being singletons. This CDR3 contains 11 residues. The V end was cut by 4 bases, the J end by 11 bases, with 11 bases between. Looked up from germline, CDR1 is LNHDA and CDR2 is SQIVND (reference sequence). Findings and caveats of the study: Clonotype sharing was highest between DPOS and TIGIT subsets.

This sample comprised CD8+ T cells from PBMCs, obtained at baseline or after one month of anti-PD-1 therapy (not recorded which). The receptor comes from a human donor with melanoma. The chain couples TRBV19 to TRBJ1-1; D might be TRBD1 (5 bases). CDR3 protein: CASSTRWGAFF. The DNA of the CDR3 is TGTGCCAGTAGTACCAGGTGGGGCGCTTTCTTT.